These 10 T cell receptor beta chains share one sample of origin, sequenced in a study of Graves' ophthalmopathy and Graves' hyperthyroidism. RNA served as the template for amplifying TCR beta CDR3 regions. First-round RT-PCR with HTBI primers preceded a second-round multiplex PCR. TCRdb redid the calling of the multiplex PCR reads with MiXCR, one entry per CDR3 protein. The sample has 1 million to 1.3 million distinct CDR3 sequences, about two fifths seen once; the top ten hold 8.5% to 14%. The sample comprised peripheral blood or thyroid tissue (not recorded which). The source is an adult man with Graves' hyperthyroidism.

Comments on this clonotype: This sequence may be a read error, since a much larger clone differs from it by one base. DNA of the CDR3: TGTGCCAGCAGCCGACTAGCGTACACAGAGACCCAGTACTTC. Translated, it gives CASSRLAYTETQYF. The J gene is TRBJ2-5, the V gene TRBV7-9; 8 nucleotides match TRBD2. Losses at the gene ends were 5 bases for V and 4 bases for J; bases not matched to a gene: 6. The CDR3 has 14 amino acids. Per germline, CDR1 SEHNR and CDR2 FQNEAQ (reference sequence).

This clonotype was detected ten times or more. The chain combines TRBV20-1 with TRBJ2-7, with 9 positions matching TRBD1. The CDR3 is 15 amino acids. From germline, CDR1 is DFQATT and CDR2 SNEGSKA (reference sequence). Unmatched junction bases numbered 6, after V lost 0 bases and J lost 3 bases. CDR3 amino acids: CSARDRDRVYYEQYF. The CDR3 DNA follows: TGCAGTGCTAGAGACCGGGACAGGGTTTACTACGAGCAGTACTTC.

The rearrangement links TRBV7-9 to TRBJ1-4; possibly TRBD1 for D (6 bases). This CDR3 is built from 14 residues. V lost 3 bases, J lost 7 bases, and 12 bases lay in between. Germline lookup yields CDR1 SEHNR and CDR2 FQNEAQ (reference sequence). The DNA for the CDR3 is TGTGCCAGCAGCTTGAACAGGGCGGGTGAAAAACTGTTTTTT. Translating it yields CASSLNRAGEKLFF.

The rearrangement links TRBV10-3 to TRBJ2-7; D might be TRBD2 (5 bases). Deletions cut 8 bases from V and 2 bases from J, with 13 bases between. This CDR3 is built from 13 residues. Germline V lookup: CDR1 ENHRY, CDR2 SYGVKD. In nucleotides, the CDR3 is TGTGCCATCGACGAGGGCCCTCCCTACGAGCAGTACTTC. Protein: CAIDEGPPYEQYF.

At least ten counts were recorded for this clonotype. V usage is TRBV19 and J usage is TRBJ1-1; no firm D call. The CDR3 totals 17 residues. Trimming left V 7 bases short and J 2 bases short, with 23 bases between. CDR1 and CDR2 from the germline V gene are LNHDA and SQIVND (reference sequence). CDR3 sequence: CASTPPREASSNTEAFF. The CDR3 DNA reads TGTGCCAGTACACCACCCCGGGAGGCCTCGTCTAACACTGAAGCTTTCTTT. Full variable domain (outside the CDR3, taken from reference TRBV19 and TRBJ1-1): DGGITQSPKYLFRKEGQNVTLSCEQNLNHDAMYWYRQDPGQGLRLIYYSQIVNDFQKGDIAEGYSVSREKKESFPLTVTSAQKNPTAFYLCASTPPREASSNTEAFFGQGTRLTVV.

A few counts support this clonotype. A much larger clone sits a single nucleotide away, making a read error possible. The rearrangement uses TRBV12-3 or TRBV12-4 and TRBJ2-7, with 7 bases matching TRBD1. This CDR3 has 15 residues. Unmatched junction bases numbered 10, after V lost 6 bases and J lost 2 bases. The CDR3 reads CASSQTGTDPYEQYF. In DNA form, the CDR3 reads TGTGCCAGCAGCCAGACCGGGACAGATCCCTACGAGCAGTACTTC.

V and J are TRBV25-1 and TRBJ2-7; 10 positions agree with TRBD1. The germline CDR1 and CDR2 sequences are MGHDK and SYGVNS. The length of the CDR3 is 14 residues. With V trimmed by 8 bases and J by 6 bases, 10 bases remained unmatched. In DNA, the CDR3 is TGTGCCAGCGTCGGGACAGGGGCGTTGAGCGAGCAGTACTTC. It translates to CASVGTGALSEQYF.

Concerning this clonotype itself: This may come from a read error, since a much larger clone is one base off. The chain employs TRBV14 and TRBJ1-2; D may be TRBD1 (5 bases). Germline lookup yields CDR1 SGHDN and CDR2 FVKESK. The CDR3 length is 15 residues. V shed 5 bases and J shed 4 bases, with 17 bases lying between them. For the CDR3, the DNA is TGTGCCAGCAGCTTGACCGGCAGGGCCTCCTATGGCTACACCTTC. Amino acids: CASSLTGRASYGYTF.

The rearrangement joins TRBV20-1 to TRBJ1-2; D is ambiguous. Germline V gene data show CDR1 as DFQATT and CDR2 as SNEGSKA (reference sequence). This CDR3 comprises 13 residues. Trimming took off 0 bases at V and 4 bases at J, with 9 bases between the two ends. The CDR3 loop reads CSARDLRTYGYTF. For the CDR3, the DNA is TGCAGTGCTAGAGATCTCCGGACCTATGGCTACACCTTC.

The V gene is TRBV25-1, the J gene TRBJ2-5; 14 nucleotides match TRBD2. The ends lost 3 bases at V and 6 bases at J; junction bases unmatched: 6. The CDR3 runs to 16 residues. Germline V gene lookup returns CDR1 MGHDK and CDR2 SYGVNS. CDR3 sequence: CASSDTRTSGRQTQYF. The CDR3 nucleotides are TGTGCCAGCAGTGACACCAGGACTAGCGGGAGGCAGACCCAGTACTTC.